Shown below are 32 T cell receptor beta chains from a single sample sequenced in a study of blood T cells in healthy people across ages. Sample-barcoded 5' priming and a J-beta primer mix drove a second PCR of 7 to 11 cycles. TCRdb reprocessed the 5' RACE reads with MiXCR, giving one entry per CDR3 protein. Here the sample spans 700,000 to 900,000 distinct CDR3 sequences, roughly 25% being singletons. In addition, the sample was reused for a study of T cells of mothers and their children.

The material sequenced was blood. The receptors were sampled from a boy younger than 18 in good health.

This clonotype was detected ten times or more. The chain employs TRBV28 and TRBJ1-1, with D possibly being TRBD1 (6 bases). V was cut by 2 bases and J by 5 bases, with 9 bases left in between. This CDR3 is 13 amino acids long. Germline V lookup: CDR1 MDHEN, CDR2 SYDVKM. The CDR3 reads CASSLTGRTEAFF. Written as DNA, the CDR3 is TGTGCCAGCAGTTTAACAGGGAGGACTGAAGCTTTCTTT.

This clonotype was detected a few times. The gene calls are TRBV20-1 and TRBJ2-2; D may be TRBD1 (5 bases). Between the trimmed V and J ends, which lost 0 bases and 1 base, there was a span of 6 bases. The CDR3 loop spans 14 amino acids. Germline V gene data show CDR1 as DFQATT and CDR2 as SNEGSKA (reference sequence). DNA of the CDR3: TGCAGTGCTAGAGACAGGGTGAACACCGGGGAGCTGTTTTTT. Its protein product is CSARDRVNTGELFF.

The chain recombines TRBV4-1 with TRBJ2-1, with 7 bases fitting TRBD2. This CDR3 region has 17 residues. V was pared by 2 bases and J by 8 bases, with 15 bases of the junction left unmatched. CDR1 MGHRA and CDR2 YSYEKL come from the germline V gene. DNA of the CDR3: TGCGCCAGCAGCCAAACGGGAGGATTGGAATCGCCCGATGAGCAGTTCTTC. Its protein is CASSQTGGLESPDEQFF.

This clonotype was found a few times. This sequence joins TRBV10-3 and TRBJ2-5; tentative D call: TRBD2 (6 bases). Trimming took 4 bases from V and 0 from J, leaving 9 bases between them. Germline CDR1 and CDR2: ENHRY and SYGVKD. The CDR3 length is 14 residues. CDR3 in DNA: TGTGCCATCAGTGTCCGGGGGAACCAAGAGACCCAGTACTTC. Amino acids: CAISVRGNQETQYF.

Only a few counts were recorded for this clonotype. The rearrangement uses TRBV30 and TRBJ1-4; D gene unclear. V gave up 3 bases and J gave up 7 bases, with 9 bases separating them. Germline V gives CDR1 GTSNPN, CDR2 SVGIG (reference sequence). The CDR3 totals 12 residues. The CDR3 nucleotides are TGTGCCTGGAGGTCCCAAGGTGAAAAACTGTTTTTT. Its protein product is CAWRSQGEKLFF.

V gene TRBV12-3 or TRBV12-4 combines with J gene TRBJ2-5; D could derive from TRBD1 or TRBD2 (5 bases each). The CDR3 runs to 13 residues. V was clipped by 3 bases and J by 5 bases, with 10 bases between them. The CDR3 DNA reads TGTGCCAGCAGTTTCGGGACCGCGGAGACCCAGTACTTC. Amino acids: CASSFGTAETQYF.

V gene TRBV30 combines with J gene TRBJ2-7; 9 positions agree with TRBD1. The CDR3 has 11 residues. Germline CDR1 reads GTSNPN; CDR2 reads SVGIG (reference sequence). In DNA, the CDR3 is TGTGCGGGACAGGGTCTCTACGAGCAGTACTTC. This encodes CAGQGLYEQYF.

This clonotype was recorded a few times. At one boundary the junction diverges from the germline segment, which might be a read error. V is TRBV18 and J is TRBJ2-3; 7 nucleotides align to TRBD1. CDR3 length: 13 residues. The germline CDR1 and CDR2 sequences are KGHSH and LQKENI. This CDR3 reads CASSPGQTDTQYF. The CDR3 DNA sequence: TGCGCCAGCAGCCCGGGACAGACAGATACGCAGTATTTT.

The V call is TRBV20-1, the J call TRBJ1-2; D gene ambiguous. Trimming pared 2 bases from V and 4 bases from J, leaving 14 bases between. Looked up from germline, CDR1 is DFQATT and CDR2 is SNEGSKA (reference sequence). This CDR3 region has 14 residues. The chain's CDR3 is CSARRTTNLYGYTF. As DNA, the CDR3 is TGCAGTGCTAGACGGACCACCAATCTCTATGGCTACACCTTC.

This clonotype was found a few times. This chain joins TRBV7-6 and TRBJ2-1; tentative D call: TRBD1 (5 bases). Germline CDR1 and CDR2: SGHVS and FNYEAQ. Trimming took 0 bases from V and 12 from J, leaving 12 bases between them. CDR3 size: 13 residues. The CDR3 DNA is TGTGCCAGCAGCTTAGCCGCCAGGGATACGCAGTTCTTC. Translating it yields CASSLAARDTQFF. The full variable domain, its missing parts supplied by reference TRBV7-6 and TRBJ2-1, is GAGVSQSPRYKVTKRGQDVALRCDPISGHVSLYWYRQALGQGPEFLTYFNYEAQQDKSGLPNDRFSAERPEGSISTLTIQRTEQRDSAMYRCASSLAARDTQFFGPGTRLTVL.

The V gene is TRBV19, the J gene TRBJ2-1; D is uncertain. V was shortened by 6 bases and J by 1 base, with 10 bases between the two germline ends. From germline, CDR1 is LNHDA and CDR2 SQIVND (reference sequence). The CDR3 has 14 residues. The CDR3 sequence is CASRSAESYNEQFF. CDR3 in DNA: TGTGCCAGTAGATCGGCGGAGTCCTACAATGAGCAGTTCTTC.

This clonotype was seen a few times. The rearrangement uses TRBV10-3 and TRBJ1-4; 9 bases are a match to TRBD1. Germline V CDR1 and CDR2: ENHRY, SYGVKD. This CDR3 contains 14 residues. V shed 3 bases and J 7 bases; nucleotides not matched to a gene: 3. Here the CDR3 reads CAISDDRGAEKLFF. DNA for the CDR3: TGTGCCATCAGTGATGACAGGGGGGCTGAAAAACTGTTTTTT.

In this sample, this clonotype turned up a few times. This chain joins TRBV12-3 or TRBV12-4 and TRBJ2-7; 10 bases are a match to TRBD2. The CDR3 runs to 17 residues. With 1 base clipped from V and 0 bases from J, the junction kept 6 bases outside the gene matches. Written as DNA, the CDR3 is TGTGCCAGCAGTTTAGTAGCGGGGGGCCGGAGCTCCTACGAGCAGTACTTC. It translates to CASSLVAGGRSSYEQYF.

This clonotype has just a few counts. V usage is TRBV10-2 and J usage is TRBJ1-5, with 8 positions matching TRBD1. This CDR3 is 13 amino acids long. V gave up 5 bases and J gave up 9 bases; unmatched junction bases: 6. Per germline, CDR1 WSHSY and CDR2 SAAADI. The CDR3 DNA sequence: TGCGCCAGCAGTATATATACAGGGGGGCCCCAGCATTTT. Protein: CASSIYTGGPQHF.

This clonotype was found a few times. The gene calls are TRBV10-3 and TRBJ2-5; D could derive from TRBD1 or TRBD2 (5 bases each). Trimming pared 0 bases from V and 1 base from J, leaving 6 bases between. CDR3 length equals 14 residues. Germline loops: CDR1 ENHRY, CDR2 SYGVKD. Here the CDR3 reads CAISESGTQETQYF. CDR3 DNA sequence: TGTGCCATCAGTGAGTCAGGGACCCAAGAGACCCAGTACTTC.

The CDR3 region has the DNA TGTGCCAGCAGTTTTGGATGGGACAGGGATTTTAAAGAGCAGTACTTC. Its translation: CASSFGWDRDFKEQYF. The gene calls are TRBV12-3 or TRBV12-4 and TRBJ2-7; 9 bases agree with TRBD1. V lost 3 bases and J lost 7; bases outside the gene matches: 13. The CDR3 is made up of 16 amino acids.

This clonotype was counted a few times. The CDR3 is CASSSADRETDTQYF. CDR3 in DNA: TGTGCCAGCAGCTCGGCGGACAGGGAAACAGATACGCAGTATTTT. The rearrangement uses TRBV7-3 and TRBJ2-3; 8 bases are shared with TRBD1. The CDR3 has 15 residues. Germline assignment: CDR1 SGHTA and CDR2 FQGTGA. J was trimmed by 3 bases and V by 4 bases; bases with no gene match: 6.

The table lists this clonotype with a few counts. The chain couples TRBV4-1 to TRBJ1-2; 11 bases are shared with TRBD1. The CDR3 has 14 residues. V dropped 2 bases and J dropped 8; count of bases not matched to a gene: 4. Per germline, CDR1 MGHRA and CDR2 YSYEKL. The CDR3 sequence: CASSQPGQGGGYTF. The CDR3 DNA reads as TGCGCCAGCAGCCAACCGGGACAGGGGGGAGGCTACACCTTC.

This clonotype has more than one count but fewer than ten. CDR3 loop: CASSVRQGSNYGYTF. For the CDR3, the DNA is TGTGCCAGCAGCGTCAGACAGGGGTCTAACTATGGCTACACCTTC. The chain carries TRBV7-8 and TRBJ1-2, with TRBD1 matching 8 bases. Trimming at V came to 5 bases and at J to 0 bases, leaving 5 bases not matched to a gene. The CDR3 consists of 15 residues. Germline CDR1 is SGHVS and CDR2 is FQNEAQ.

This clonotype was detected only a few times. V is TRBV6-1 and J is TRBJ1-1; maybe TRBD1 (6 bases). The CDR3 totals 14 residues. Germline CDR1 reads MNHNS; CDR2 reads SASEGT. V shed 6 bases and J shed 1 base, with 12 bases lying between them. The CDR3 loop is CASRPTGWNTEAFF. As DNA, the CDR3 is TGTGCCAGCAGACCGACAGGTTGGAACACTGAAGCTTTCTTT.

The rearrangement links TRBV27 to TRBJ2-3, with TRBD2 matching 9 bases. CDR1 is MNHEY and CDR2 is SMNVEV in the germline V gene (reference sequence). Trimming removed 1 base from V and 2 bases from J; junction bases left unmatched: 4. The CDR3 has 16 residues. The CDR3 coding sequence is TGTGCCAGCAGTTTATGGGGCGGGGGGGCCACAGATACGCAGTATTTT. It codes for CASSLWGGGATDTQYF.

The genes are TRBV29-1 and TRBJ2-5; D is unresolved. Germline CDR1 and CDR2: SQVTM and ANQGSEA. This CDR3 has 13 residues. V shed 3 bases and J shed 4 bases, with 12 bases lying between them. The CDR3 loop reads CSVEVQQRETQYF. CDR3 coding DNA: TGCAGCGTTGAGGTCCAACAGAGAGAGACCCAGTACTTC.

The gene calls are TRBV6-5 and TRBJ1-1, with 8 bases that match TRBD1. Germline V gives CDR1 MNHEY, CDR2 SVGAGI. This CDR3 is 15 amino acids long. With V trimmed by 2 bases and J by 4 bases, 6 bases remained unmatched. In DNA, the CDR3 is TGTGCCAGCAGTTACGCAGGGGGCCGGCGCACTGAAGCTTTCTTT. This encodes CASSYAGGRRTEAFF.

This rearrangement joins TRBV29-1 to TRBJ1-5, with D hard to call. There are 14 residues in the CDR3. Per the germline V gene, CDR1 is SQVTM and CDR2 is ANQGSEA. V was pared by 1 base and J by 0 bases, with 7 bases between. This CDR3 is CSVEVLDSNQPQHF. CDR3 bases: TGCAGCGTTGAAGTTTTAGATAGCAATCAGCCCCAGCATTTT.

V gene TRBV7-9 combines with J gene TRBJ2-5; 7 positions agree with TRBD1. The J call may be in error: the DNA end matches TRBJ2-7 better. CDR3 length: 15 amino acids. Germline CDR1 and CDR2: SEHNR and FQNEAQ (reference sequence). CDR3 nucleotide sequence: TGTGCCAGCAGCTTAGATTGGGGACAGTCCTACGAGCAGTACTTC. This sequence encodes CASSLDWGQSYEQYF.

This clonotype has more than one count but fewer than ten. The V call is TRBV14, the J call TRBJ2-5; D gene unclear. The J call may not be correct, given that the DNA end is closer to TRBJ2-7. In germline, CDR1 is SGHDN, CDR2 FVKESK. This CDR3 spans 13 amino acids. The CDR3 here is CASSQWTDYEQYF. Written as DNA, the CDR3 is TGTGCCAGCAGCCAATGGACCGACTACGAGCAGTACTTC.

This clonotype was counted a few times. V is TRBV25-1 and J is TRBJ2-2; 9 bases are shared with TRBD2. Germline V gene data show CDR1 as MGHDK and CDR2 as SYGVNS. The CDR3 totals 14 residues. V trimming: 8 bases; J trimming: 6 bases; junction bases outside the gene matches: 7. DNA for the CDR3: TGTGCCAGCTCCCGGACTAGCGAGGCCGGGGAGCTGTTTTTT. Its translation is CASSRTSEAGELFF.

The V gene is TRBV27, the J gene TRBJ2-3; D is uncertain. The CDR3 totals 14 residues. CDR1 is MNHEY and CDR2 is SMNVEV in the germline V gene (reference sequence). Between the trimmed V and J ends, which lost 3 bases and 2 bases, there was a span of 9 bases. CDR3 sequence reads: CASSFFFNTDTQYF. The CDR3 DNA follows: TGTGCCAGCAGTTTTTTTTTCAACACAGATACGCAGTATTTT.

The V call is TRBV11-2, the J call TRBJ2-2; 10 bases agree with TRBD1. This CDR3 is 16 amino acids long. Germline V gene lookup returns CDR1 SGHAT and CDR2 FQNNGV. The V segment lost 1 base and the J segment 3 bases; nucleotides outside the gene matches: 2. The chain's CDR3 is CASSLGTGGYTGELFF. The CDR3 nucleotides read TGTGCCAGCAGCTTAGGGACAGGGGGGTACACCGGGGAGCTGTTTTTT. Full variable domain (rest looked up from reference TRBV11-2 and TRBJ2-2): EAGVAQSPRYKIIEKRQSVAFWCNPISGHATLYWYQQILGQGPKLLIQFQNNGVVDDSQLPKDRFSAERLKGVDSTLKIQPAKLEDSAVYLCASSLGTGGYTGELFFGEGSRLTVL.

J is TRBJ2-5 and V is TRBV12-5; 7 nucleotides agree with TRBD2. TRBJ2-7 explains the end of the DNA better; the J call may be wrong. The length of the CDR3 is 13 residues. CDR1 is LGHNT and CDR2 is FRNRAP in the germline V gene. The CDR3 DNA reads TGTGCTAGTGGAGCGGGATCCCCCTACGAGCAGTACTTC. This gives the protein CASGAGSPYEQYF.

The genes are TRBV28 and TRBJ2-7; tentatively, D is TRBD1 or TRBD2 (5 bases each). V lost 7 bases and J lost 2, with 18 bases in between. The CDR3 contains 15 residues. Per the germline V gene, CDR1 is MDHEN and CDR2 is SYDVKM. The CDR3 sequence: CASTQGVGPPYEQYF. CDR3 nucleotide sequence: TGTGCCAGCACCCAGGGAGTTGGGCCCCCCTACGAGCAGTACTTC.

This chain connects TRBV10-3 to TRBJ2-3; no clear D. CDR1 ENHRY and CDR2 SYGVKD come from the germline V gene. V lost 10 bases and J lost 3, with 8 bases in between. CDR3 size: 11 residues. CDR3 in DNA: TGTGCCACTTCAAGAACAGATACGCAGTATTTT. Translation gives CATSRTDTQYF.